This T cell receptor beta chain came from a study of CD8 T cells in ankylosing spondylitis. Study-wide points: The disease-linked clones had a CD8+ phenotype and low blood frequencies. Researchers reportedly found disease-linked clones significantly enriched in matched ankylosing spondylitis synovial fluid. Typical of ankylosing spondylitis blood, it appeared, was a TCR beta motif of fewer than 10 highly homologous variants. Reactive arthritis synovial fluid and blood were previously reported to contain some motif variants.

Trimming cost V 8 bases and J 3 bases, with 17 bases left between them. Germline CDR1 and CDR2: SQVTM and ANQGSEA. The CDR3 is 14 residues long. This clonotype was seen a handful of times. The antigen remains unidentified. Molecular-barcoded quantitative 5'-RACE produced these TCR beta libraries. TCRdb fed the 5' RACE reads into MiXCR, producing one record per CDR3 protein. The sample has about 510,000 distinct CDR3 sequences; roughly 5.2% are singletons. The TCR sequence derives from a male donor with ankylosing spondylitis. The chain has TRBV29-1 and TRBJ2-1; TRBD2 is a possible D gene (6 bases). The sample comprised blood, either unsorted or a sorted T cell fraction (not recorded which). Written as DNA, the CDR3 is TGCAGCTTCCGCCCTAGCGCCCTCTACAATGAGCAGTTCTTC. It is translated as CSFRPSALYNEQFF.